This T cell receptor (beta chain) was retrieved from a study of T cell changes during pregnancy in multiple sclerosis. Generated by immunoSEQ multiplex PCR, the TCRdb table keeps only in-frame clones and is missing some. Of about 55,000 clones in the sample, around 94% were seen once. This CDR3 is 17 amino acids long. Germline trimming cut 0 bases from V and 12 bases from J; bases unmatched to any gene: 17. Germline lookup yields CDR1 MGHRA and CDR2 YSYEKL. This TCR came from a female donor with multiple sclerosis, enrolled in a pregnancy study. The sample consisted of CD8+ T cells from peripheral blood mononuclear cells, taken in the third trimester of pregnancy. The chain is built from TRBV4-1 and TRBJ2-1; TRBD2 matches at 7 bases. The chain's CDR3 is CASSQDEGAGGGLGQFF. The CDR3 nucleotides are TGCGCCAGCAGCCAAGATGAAGGGGCTGGGGGGGGTCTCGGGCAGTTCTTC.